This T cell receptor beta chain was sequenced during a study of T cells after posttransplantation cyclophosphamide. Study-wide results and caveats: Blood and skin or GI T cell repertoires showed limited TRB overlap.

To note about this clone: Its antigen is as yet unknown.

Busulfan-fludarabine conditioning, marrow transplant, and cyclophosphamide on days +3 and +4 were administered. Produced via immunoSEQ multiplex PCR; TCRdb's table is partial and in-frame only. The sample carries approximately 39,000 clones, over 75% recorded once. Germline V gene lookup returns CDR1 SQVTM and CDR2 ANQGSEA. This CDR3 is 13 amino acids long. V lost 4 bases to trimming and J lost 2 bases, with 9 bases between them. The rearrangement joins TRBV29-1 to TRBJ2-1; weak D call: TRBD1 (7 bases). The sequence was obtained from a female patient aged 40-50 years who received an allogeneic stem cell transplant from a related donor, was CMV-positive, and had no GVHD. Some T cells may be transferred from the graft donor. The sample was CD4+ T cells sorted from blood, taken 1903 days after a stem cell transplant with posttransplant cyclophosphamide. CDR3 coding DNA: TGCAGCGTTGGCAGGGGGGCCTACAATGAGCAGTTCTTC. It specifies CSVGRGAYNEQFF.